This TCR beta chain was profiled in a study of blood T cells in healthy people across ages. V lost 3 bases, J lost 3 bases, and 9 bases lay in between. Germline loops: CDR1 LGHDT, CDR2 YNNKEL (reference sequence). CDR3 length equals 14 residues. This clonotype was picked up a small number of times. Its antigen remains unidentified. Overall study results and limits: The donors' CMV status was not determined, possibly confounding changes in expanded clonotypes. A strong correlation between TCR beta diversity and naive T cell percentage was seen.

The amount of total RNA extracted per sample was at least 5.5 micrograms. Next came a second PCR, run for about 7 to 12 cycles, which used a sample-barcoded 5' primer along with a J-beta primer mix. CDR3-containing paired-end reads numbered at least 3 million in each sample. Via MiXCR, TCRdb re-called the 5' RACE reads, giving one row per CDR3 protein. Of 870,000 or so distinct CDR3 sequences listed, under 30% are singletons. The chain joins TRBV3-1 to TRBJ2-1; no definite D call. This TCR was sampled from a woman over 75 in good health. What was sequenced was blood. This CDR3 reads CASSQVLDYNEQFF. The CDR3 nucleotides are TGTGCCAGCAGCCAGGTTTTAGACTACAATGAGCAGTTCTTC.